This T cell receptor (beta chain) emerged from a study of blood T cell repertoires in COVID-19. The V gene's germline CDR1 is SGHTA and CDR2 FQGTGA. The length of the CDR3 is 15 residues. Trimming took 5 bases from V and 3 from J; bases not matched to a gene: 6. Method: immunoSEQ multiplex PCR; TCRdb's copy keeps in-frame clones and lacks some. The table includes 200,000 to 250,000 clones, around 82% detected once. The chain links TRBV7-3 to TRBJ2-3; 9 bases agree with TRBD2. The sequence derives from a woman older than 75 with acute or convalescent COVID-19. The specimen was peripheral blood. The chain's CDR3 is CASSQGRGGTDTQYF. The CDR3 nucleotides are TGTGCCAGCAGCCAAGGGCGGGGGGGGACAGATACGCAGTATTTT. The full variable domain, rest sourced from reference TRBV7-3 and TRBJ2-3, is GAGVSQTPSNKVTEKGKYVELRCDPISGHTALYWYRQSLGQGPEFLIYFQGTGAADDSGLPNDRFFAVRPEGSVSTLKIQRTERGDSAVYLCASSQGRGGTDTQYFGPGTRLTVL.